Detailed here is one T cell receptor (beta chain). The data were taken from a study of T cell changes during pregnancy in multiple sclerosis. Measured with immunoSEQ multiplex PCR; TCRdb has only the in-frame clones, and not every one. The sample carries over 55,000 clones, roughly 92% recorded once. Trimming stripped 5 bases from V and 2 bases from J, with 12 bases between. Germline-derived CDR1 and CDR2 are SEHNR and FQNEAQ (reference sequence). This CDR3 is 14 amino acids long. This chain connects TRBV7-9 to TRBJ2-5, with D unclear. The sequence came from a female donor with multiple sclerosis, enrolled in a pregnancy study. The material sequenced was CD8+ T cells from peripheral blood mononuclear cells, taken in the third trimester of pregnancy. The CDR3 loop is CASSLLEEQETQYF. As DNA, the CDR3 is TGTGCCAGCAGCCTCTTAGAGGAGCAAGAGACCCAGTACTTC.